This T cell receptor beta chain emerged from a study of blood T cell repertoires in COVID-19. Study-level information: COVID-19 samples, acute and convalescent, were from the United States, Italy and Spain. PBMCs, B-cell-depleted T cells, or T cells provided the cDNA or gDNA that made up the material.

This CDR3 is built from 15 residues. J was trimmed by 0 bases and V by 0 bases; bases with no gene match: 1. Germline V gene lookup returns CDR1 MNHEY and CDR2 SMNVEV (reference sequence). Original analysis: Estimation of nucleated cell counts was performed using reference gene primer amplification. Clones were read by immunoSEQ multiplex PCR, and TCRdb kept only the in-frame ones, dropping some. The DNA gave D and trimming, while V, J and clone size come from that table. The data hold tens of thousands of clones, with 86% observed a single time. This receptor was obtained from a woman aged 55-69 years with acute or convalescent COVID-19. The V gene is TRBV27, the J gene TRBJ1-2, with 7 bases matching TRBD1. The specimen sequenced was peripheral blood. The CDR3 coding sequence is TGTGCCAGCAGTTTATCCGGGACAGCTAACTATGGCTACACCTTC. Translation gives CASSLSGTANYGYTF.